What follows are 30 T cell receptor beta chains derived from one specimen sequenced in a study of T cell responses to AZD1222 COVID-19 vaccine. Here immunoSEQ multiplex PCR was the method, and the copy in TCRdb shows in-frame clones only, minus some. The table lists approximately 150,000 clones, around 91% of them singletons. The sequences come from peripheral blood, collected on day 0 of AZD1222 vaccination. Receptor source: an adult in good health.

The chain carries TRBV28 and TRBJ1-3; TRBD1 might be the D (5 bases). Trimming took 11 bases from V and 6 from J, leaving 14 bases between them. There are 12 residues in the CDR3. Germline V gene data show CDR1 as MDHEN and CDR2 as SYDVKM. The chain's CDR3 is CAVPGGKNTIYF. The CDR3 DNA reads as TGTGCCGTTCCGGGGGGGAAAAACACCATATATTTT.

The chain combines TRBV27 with TRBJ2-7; D not resolved. This CDR3 has 14 amino acids. CDR1 and CDR2 from the germline V gene are MNHEY and SMNVEV (reference sequence). Trimming pared 2 bases from V and 0 bases from J, leaving 8 bases between. In nucleotides, the CDR3 is TGTGCCAGCAGTTTAATTGCGAGCTCCTACGAGCAGTACTTC. Its translation: CASSLIASSYEQYF.

This chain connects TRBV4-3 to TRBJ2-5, with D perhaps matching TRBD2 (6 bases). The ends were cut back, 1 base at V and 5 bases at J, with 11 bases in the middle. Germline CDR1 LGHNA, CDR2 YSLEER. The CDR3 is 14 amino acids. CDR3 in DNA: TGCGCCAGCAGCCAAGTGCGGGGAAGCGAGACCCAGTACTTC. Its protein is CASSQVRGSETQYF.

This clone appeared a single time. The rearrangement links TRBV2 to TRBJ1-5, with D hard to call. Germline V gives CDR1 SNHLY, CDR2 FYNNEI. This CDR3 is built from 13 residues. The V end was cut by 4 bases, the J end by 2 bases, with 6 bases between. The CDR3 is CASSGQGNQPQHF. In nucleotides, the CDR3 is TGTGCCAGCAGTGGACAAGGCAATCAGCCCCAGCATTTT.

The rearrangement joins TRBV6-2 or TRBV6-3 to TRBJ1-1; a weak D match, TRBD1 (5 bases). Per the germline V gene, CDR1 is MNHEY and CDR2 is SVGEGT. The CDR3 has 19 residues. Between the trimmed V and J ends, which lost 0 bases and 0 bases, there was a span of 20 bases. DNA of the CDR3: TGTGCCAGCAGTTACTCGAGGTCGACAGCCCATTACATGAACACTGAAGCTTTCTTT. Encoded protein: CASSYSRSTAHYMNTEAFF.

A note on this clone: This CDR3 is also generated by other DNA sequences in the sample. The chain is built from TRBV7-9 and TRBJ1-6, with 9 bases matching TRBD1. The CDR3 extends over 16 amino acids. Germline V gene data show CDR1 as SEHNR and CDR2 as FQNEAQ (reference sequence). Losses at the gene ends were 6 bases for V and 4 bases for J; bases not matched to a gene: 7. CDR3 nucleotide sequence: TGTGCCAGCAGTTCGGGACAGGGATTTTATAATTCACCCCTCCACTTT. It codes for CASSSGQGFYNSPLHF.

In DNA, the CDR3 is TGTGCCAGCAGTTCGTACCCGGGATTCACAGATACGCAGTATTTT. Translated, it gives CASSSYPGFTDTQYF. This chain links TRBV28 with TRBJ2-3; D perhaps matches TRBD2 (5 bases). Per germline, CDR1 MDHEN and CDR2 SYDVKM. CDR3 length: 15 amino acids. The V gene lost 4 bases and the J gene lost 2 bases, with 13 bases spanning the gap.

The chain recombines TRBV9 with TRBJ2-2; 9 positions agree with TRBD2. After removal of 0 bases from V and 1 base from J, the junction contained 7 bases not matched to a gene. The CDR3 extends over 18 amino acids. Looked up from germline, CDR1 is SGDLS and CDR2 is YYNGEE. The CDR3 here is CASSVVDSGRGNTGELFF. The CDR3 nucleotides read TGTGCCAGCAGCGTAGTAGATAGCGGGAGAGGGAACACCGGGGAGCTGTTTTTT.

This chain connects TRBV6-6 to TRBJ2-7; D gene unclear. Germline CDR1 and CDR2: MNHNY and SVGAGI (reference sequence). Trimming pared 0 bases from V and 3 bases from J, leaving 9 bases between. This CDR3 is 14 amino acids long. The CDR3 here is CASSYSSRGYEQYF. CDR3 sequence (DNA): TGTGCCAGCAGTTACTCGTCCCGAGGCTACGAGCAGTACTTC.

This clone was seen a single time. The chain carries TRBV9 and TRBJ1-1; D is ambiguous. V was shortened by 0 bases and J by 4 bases, with 13 bases between the two germline ends. The CDR3 covers 15 residues. Germline CDR1 is SGDLS and CDR2 is YYNGEE. As DNA, the CDR3 is TGTGCCAGCAGCGTAGGGAGTATCCGAGTCACTGAAGCTTTCTTT. Translating it yields CASSVGSIRVTEAFF.

The chain links TRBV7-2 to TRBJ1-2, with no clear D. The CDR3 covers 14 residues. Trimming left V 2 bases short and J 7 bases short, with 14 bases between. Germline V lookup: CDR1 SGHTA, CDR2 FQGNSA. DNA of the CDR3: TGTGCCAGCAGCTTAAACGCGGAAGGTATTGGCTACACCTTC. Its protein product is CASSLNAEGIGYTF.

The rearrangement joins TRBV28 to TRBJ2-7; TRBD2 matches 13 bases. The CDR3 consists of 15 residues. Trimming removed 4 bases from V and 4 bases from J; junction bases left unmatched: 4. Germline V gene data show CDR1 as MDHEN and CDR2 as SYDVKM. The CDR3 sequence: CASSSGTSGKYEQYF. In nucleotides, the CDR3 is TGTGCCAGCAGTTCCGGGACTAGCGGGAAGTACGAGCAGTACTTC.

This chain links TRBV5-4 with TRBJ1-2; 7 bases are shared with TRBD1. The CDR3 extends over 15 amino acids. The V and J ends lost 1 base and 1 base, in that order; junction bases with no gene match: 4. Germline V gene sequence: CDR1 SGHNT, CDR2 YYREEE (reference sequence). The CDR3 reads CASSLTGAYNYGYTF. CDR3 coding DNA: TGTGCCAGCAGCTTGACAGGGGCCTATAACTATGGCTACACCTTC.

This chain uses TRBV2 with TRBJ2-7, with a weak D call TRBD2 (6 bases). CDR1 is SNHLY, CDR2 FYNNEI, per germline. V lost 1 base to trimming and J lost 5 bases, with 15 bases between them. This CDR3 spans 15 amino acids. CDR3 coding DNA: TGTGCCAGCAGTGAAGAACCCGGGGACTCGCACGAGCAGTACTTC. Protein product: CASSEEPGDSHEQYF. The variable domain in full, completed from reference TRBV2 and TRBJ2-7, reads EPEVTQTPSHQVTQMGQEVILRCVPISNHLYFYWYRQILGQKVEFLVSFYNNEISEKSEIFDDQFSVERPDGSNFTLKIRSTKLEDSAMYFCASSEEPGDSHEQYFGPGTRLTVT.

The chain employs TRBV5-1 and TRBJ1-1; D is unresolved. This CDR3 has 14 residues. The germline V gene has CDR1 SGHRS and CDR2 YFSETQ. Trimming cost V 5 bases and J 3 bases, with 14 bases left between them. The DNA of the CDR3 is TGCGCCAGCAGGGTAGAAATTACGGACACTGAAGCTTTCTTT. This encodes CASRVEITDTEAFF.

V usage is TRBV28 and J usage is TRBJ2-5; 11 bases are a match to TRBD2. This CDR3 has 15 residues. CDR1 and CDR2 from the germline V gene are MDHEN and SYDVKM. Trimming at V came to 5 bases and at J to 4 bases, leaving 6 bases not matched to a gene. In nucleotides, the CDR3 is TGTGCCAGCAGTCCCCTCGGACTAGCGGGAGAGACCCAGTACTTC. Translation gives CASSPLGLAGETQYF.

V and J are TRBV25-1 and TRBJ2-7, with 13 bases that match TRBD2. Per germline, CDR1 MGHDK and CDR2 SYGVNS. The ends lost 5 bases at V and 4 bases at J; junction bases unmatched: 11. The CDR3 spans 17 residues. CDR3 in amino acids: CASSLGLAGAGPYEQYF. The CDR3 DNA reads as TGTGCCAGCAGTCTTGGACTAGCGGGAGCAGGTCCTTACGAGCAGTACTTC.

The chain links TRBV27 to TRBJ1-2; D may be TRBD1 (5 bases). This CDR3 spans 13 amino acids. Looked up from germline, CDR1 is MNHEY and CDR2 is SMNVEV (reference sequence). Trimming took off 3 bases at V and 7 bases at J, with 12 bases between the two ends. Written as DNA, the CDR3 is TGTGCCAGCAGTTTCTCAGGGTCGGGTGGCTACACCTTC. Translated, it gives CASSFSGSGGYTF.

A few counts support this clone. The chain uses TRBV10-1 and TRBJ1-3; D is ambiguous. V lost 8 bases and J 0 bases, leaving 8 bases between the germline ends. The germline V gene encodes CDR1 WNHNN and CDR2 SYGVQD (reference sequence). The CDR3 is made up of 13 amino acids. The CDR3, as DNA: TGCGCCAGCTCCCCTTTCTCTGGAAACACCATATATTTT. As protein: CASSPFSGNTIYF.

The genes are TRBV11-2 and TRBJ1-2; 7 bases are shared with TRBD1. Losses at the gene ends were 1 base for V and 5 bases for J; bases not matched to a gene: 10. The CDR3 covers 16 residues. Germline V gives CDR1 SGHAT, CDR2 FQNNGV. The CDR3 spells CASSLVKGAGSYGYTF. Written as DNA, the CDR3 is TGTGCCAGCAGCTTAGTAAAGGGGGCAGGGAGTTATGGCTACACCTTC. Filled out from reference TRBV11-2 and TRBJ1-2, the complete variable domain reads EAGVAQSPRYKIIEKRQSVAFWCNPISGHATLYWYQQILGQGPKLLIQFQNNGVVDDSQLPKDRFSAERLKGVDSTLKIQPAKLEDSAVYLCASSLVKGAGSYGYTFGSGTRLTVV.

The chain is built from TRBV4-3 and TRBJ2-5; either TRBD1 or TRBD2 may fit D (5 bases each). This CDR3 has 17 residues. Between the trimmed V and J ends, which lost 2 bases and 3 bases, there was a span of 19 bases. The germline gives CDR1 LGHNA, CDR2 YSLEER. Written as DNA, the CDR3 is TGCGCCAGCAGCCAATTCGAGGGGATTAGGGGTGAAGAGACCCAGTACTTC. It encodes CASSQFEGIRGEETQYF.

In its sample, this clone was seen once. This sequence joins TRBV21-1 and TRBJ1-2; TRBD1, the table's D call, lacks a check against the DNA. TRBV21-1 is flagged as a pseudogene. The CDR3 is 14 residues long. The CDR3 spells CATPLVGQPYGYTF. The CDR3 DNA is TGTGCCACCCCACTCGTTGGACAGCCATATGGCTACACCTTC.

This chain uses TRBV28 with TRBJ2-4; 8 nucleotides agree with TRBD2. The CDR3 sequence is 14 residues long. Trimming cost V 5 bases and J 3 bases; bases outside gene matches: 3. Germline CDR1 reads MDHEN; CDR2 reads SYDVKM. The CDR3 reads CASSQSGGKNIQYF. CDR3 coding DNA: TGTGCCAGCAGTCAGAGCGGGGGCAAAAACATTCAGTACTTC.

This chain connects TRBV3-1 (or the pseudogene TRBV3-2) to TRBJ1-4; the D is unclear. The V end was cut by 1 base, the J end by 8 bases, with 14 bases between. The CDR3 has 15 residues. CDR1 and CDR2 from the germline V gene are LGHDT and YNNKEL (reference sequence). The CDR3 loop is CASSQAELLGEKLFF. The CDR3 nucleotides read TGTGCCAGCAGCCAAGCGGAACTTCTGGGCGAAAAACTGTTTTTT.

The rearrangement joins TRBV29-1 to TRBJ1-1; 8 bases fit TRBD1. Germline CDR1 reads SQVTM; CDR2 reads ANQGSEA. J gave up 2 bases and V 8 bases, and 7 bases lay outside the gene matches. The CDR3 consists of 13 residues. Here the CDR3 reads CSIDRGLNTEAFF. For the CDR3, the DNA is TGCAGCATCGACAGGGGCCTAAACACTGAAGCTTTCTTT.

The rearrangement joins TRBV9 to TRBJ2-2; 7 positions agree with TRBD1. This CDR3 spans 13 amino acids. Germline lookup yields CDR1 SGDLS and CDR2 YYNGEE. The V and J ends lost 3 bases and 6 bases, in that order; junction bases with no gene match: 2. CDR3 sequence reads: CASSETGAGELFF. The CDR3 region has the DNA TGTGCCAGCAGCGAAACAGGGGCCGGGGAGCTGTTTTTT. The full variable domain, rest sourced from reference TRBV9 and TRBJ2-2, is DSGVTQTPKHLITATGQRVTLRCSPRSGDLSVYWYQQSLDQGLQFLIQYYNGEERAKGNILERFSAQQFPDLHSELNLSSLELGDSALYFCASSETGAGELFFGEGSRLTVL.

As regards this clone: A read error may account for a junction end that differs from germline. The CDR3 loop reads CRPPGLFF. The CDR3 DNA reads as TGCAGGCCGCCAGGACTATTTTTC. The chain employs TRBV20-1 and TRBJ2-7, with D tentatively TRBD2 (6 bases). Germline CDR1 DFQATT, CDR2 SNEGSKA (reference sequence). CDR3 length: 8 residues.

This sequence joins TRBV19 and TRBJ2-3, with 7 nucleotides matching TRBD2. The CDR3 is 16 residues long. The germline V gene has CDR1 LNHDA and CDR2 SQIVND (reference sequence). V was clipped by 3 bases and J by 7 bases; unmatched bases: 13. The chain's CDR3 is CASSISGLVPPNTQYF. The CDR3 region has the DNA TGTGCCAGTAGTATCTCCGGACTAGTTCCCCCAAATACGCAGTATTTT.

The rearrangement joins TRBV28 to TRBJ1-5; D ambiguous. Trimming removed 5 bases from V and 7 bases from J, with 15 bases in between. Germline V lookup: CDR1 MDHEN, CDR2 SYDVKM. CDR3 length: 14 residues. As DNA, the CDR3 is TGTGCCAGCAGTCCCGGTCTAGGCGGCCAGCCCCAGCATTTT. This gives the protein CASSPGLGGQPQHF.

The chain has TRBV6-6 and TRBJ2-7; D gene ambiguous. Germline V CDR1 and CDR2: MNHNY, SVGAGI (reference sequence). Between the trimmed V and J ends, which lost 5 bases and 6 bases, there was a span of 11 bases. The CDR3 is 12 amino acids. CDR3 residues: CASSPNLGEQYF. CDR3 bases: TGTGCCAGCAGTCCCAACCTGGGCGAGCAGTACTTC.